This T cell receptor (beta chain) is from a study of blood T cell repertoires in COVID-19. Data came from immunoSEQ multiplex PCR; TCRdb stores just in-frame clones and leaves some out. The sample shows about 140,000 clones, about 87% of them seen only once. Input material: peripheral blood. The source of this sequence is a man aged 55 to 70 with active or convalescent COVID-19.

CDR3 region: CASNLQGTGELFF. The DNA for the CDR3 is TGTGCCAGCAACTTACAGGGCACCGGGGAGCTGTTTTTT. The V call is TRBV2, the J call TRBJ2-2, with D maybe TRBD1 (6 bases). Trimming removed 7 bases at V and 4 bases at J, with 10 bases between. The CDR3 runs to 13 residues. CDR1 and CDR2 from the germline V gene are SNHLY and FYNNEI.